The subject of this entry is one T cell receptor (beta chain). Its matching antigen is unknown. These data are taken from a study of T cell responses to AZD1222 COVID-19 vaccine. Study-wide points: Vaccine-associated CD4 TCRs spanned spike, dominant at 160-218 and 743-854. Only a handful of AZD1222 recipients were seropositive at baseline. Once two AZD1222 doses were given, Spike-specific TCR breadth and depth went up.

Pooling was applied to second doses at about 4 or about 12 weeks. Measured with immunoSEQ multiplex PCR; TCRdb has only the in-frame clones, and not every one. The sample gives under 70,000 clones, more than 70% of which show up once; 13% to 15% is in the top ten. CDR3 length equals 14 residues. Germline loops: CDR1 SGDLS, CDR2 YYNGEE. The V gene end was trimmed by 8 bases and the J gene end by 0 bases; junction bases not matched to a gene: 6. The receptor was isolated from an adult who received the AZD1222 COVID-19 vaccine. The sample in question was peripheral blood, obtained 28 days after the second AZD1222 dose. V usage is TRBV9 and J usage is TRBJ2-3, with 7 bases matching TRBD1. In DNA form, the CDR3 reads TGTGCCAGTTGGACAGGCCATAGCACAGATACGCAGTATTTT. It codes for CASWTGHSTDTQYF.